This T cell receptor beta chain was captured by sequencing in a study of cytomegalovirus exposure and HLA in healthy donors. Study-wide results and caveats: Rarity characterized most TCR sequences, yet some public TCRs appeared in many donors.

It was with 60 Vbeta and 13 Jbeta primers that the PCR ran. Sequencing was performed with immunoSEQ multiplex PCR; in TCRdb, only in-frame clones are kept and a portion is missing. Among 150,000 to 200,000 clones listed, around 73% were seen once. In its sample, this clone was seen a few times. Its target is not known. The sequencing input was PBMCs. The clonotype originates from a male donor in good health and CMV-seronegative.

CDR3 DNA sequence: TGTGCCAGCTCCTGGGGGGTAGGAGTCCCCGGGGAGCTGTTTTTT. Its protein is CASSWGVGVPGELFF. This chain links TRBV27 with TRBJ2-2; a weak D match, TRBD2 (6 bases). The ends were cut back, 8 bases at V and 6 bases at J, with 19 bases in the middle. The germline V gene has CDR1 MNHEY and CDR2 SMNVEV (reference sequence). This CDR3 has 15 amino acids.